The rows below give T cell receptor beta chains drawn from one sample of a study of cytomegalovirus exposure and HLA in healthy donors. Profiled with immunoSEQ multiplex PCR; TCRdb holds only in-frame clones, not every one. The sample records more than 140,000 clones, 64% being singletons. Sequencing was carried out using PBMCs. The receptors originated from a woman aged 25 to 45 in good health and CMV-seropositive. Both conserved end residues are part of each CDR3. D genes are given only for firm matches. Clone size is not always given. Where it is, it says once, few, many or a class for expanded clones.

J	V	size	D	DNA	CDR3
TRBJ2-7	TRBV6-6	once	TRBD1	TGTGCCAGCAGCCCAGGGACAGACTACGAGCAGTACTTC	CASSPGTDYEQYF
TRBJ2-5	TRBV7-2	-	-	TGTGCCAGCAGCCTACCGTACCAAGAGACCCAGTACTTC	CASSLPYQETQYF
TRBJ1-4	TRBV5-1	-	TRBD1	TGCGCCAGCAGCCGACCGGGACAGGGGAGCGAAAAACTGTTTTTT	CASSRPGQGSEKLFF
TRBJ1-3	TRBV6-6	-	-	TGTGCCAGCAGTCCCCAGGGAATTGAAAACACCATATATTTT	CASSPQGIENTIYF
TRBJ2-2	TRBV2	-	TRBD1	TGTGCCAGCCGACAGGGGAAGAACACCGGGGAGCTGTTTTTT	CASRQGKNTGELFF
TRBJ2-7	TRBV4-2	-	-	TGTGCCAGCAGCCAAGACTCCGTGGGCAGAAATTACGAGCAGTACTTC	CASSQDSVGRNYEQYF
TRBJ1-3	TRBV7-8	few	TRBD1	TGTGCCAGCAGCCCACAGGGGGCATCTGGAAACACCATATATTTT	CASSPQGASGNTIYF
TRBJ1-1	TRBV6-5	-	-	TGTGCCAGCAGTTACTCGATCTCAGGGTGGGACACTGAAGCTTTCTTT	CASSYSISGWDTEAFF
TRBJ2-2	TRBV7-3	-	-	TGTGCCAGCAGCGTACTTGCAGGATCCACCGGGGAGCTGTTTTTT	CASSVLAGSTGELFF
TRBJ1-1	TRBV13	-	-	TGTGCCAGCAGTTCGAACGACAGGTACACTGAAGCTTTCTTT	CASSSNDRYTEAFF
TRBJ1-4	TRBV4-2	-	-	TGTGCCAGCAGCCCCCAGGAGGCGAATGAAAAACTGTTTTTT	CASSPQEANEKLFF
TRBJ1-1	TRBV7-9	-	-	TGTGCCAGCAGCTTAGCTGGGAGTGAAGCTTTCTTT	CASSLAGSEAFF
TRBJ1-2	TRBV29-1	-	-	TGCTGCGGGGGGGAGGAAGGCTACACCTTC	CCGGEEGYTF
TRBJ2-7	TRBV28	-	TRBD2	TGTGCCAGCAGTTTTGCACTAGCGGGATTAACCTACGAGCAGTACTTC	CASSFALAGLTYEQYF
TRBJ1-1	TRBV9	-	TRBD1	TGTGCCAGCAGCGCTAGGACAGGGAACACTGAAGCTTTCTTT	CASSARTGNTEAFF
TRBJ1-1	TRBV7-6	-	-	TGTGCCAGCAGCCCAAGTGGACAGAACCCAAACACTGAAGCTTTCTTT	CASSPSGQNPNTEAFF
TRBJ2-7	TRBV6-5	-	-	TGTGCCAGCAGTTCCCCGGGACACCGTTACGAGCAGTACTTC	CASSSPGHRYEQYF
TRBJ2-2	TRBV4-2	-	TRBD2	TGTGCCAGCAGCCAAGACGATAGCGGGGGGTTCAGGGAGCTGTTTTTT	CASSQDDSGGFRELFF
TRBJ1-1	TRBV6-6	few	TRBD1	TGTGCCAGCAGTCCTACTCAAGGGACAGTCGAAGAAGCTTTCTTT	CASSPTQGTVEEAFF
TRBJ2-7	TRBV6-1	-	TRBD1	TGTGCCAGCAGCTTGGGGGGACAGGGGGCGTGGGAGCAGTACTTC	CASSLGGQGAWEQYF
TRBJ1-4	TRBV6-5	few	TRBD1	TGTGCCAGCAGTACTAGGGGGCGGGATGAAAAACTGTTTTTT	CASSTRGRDEKLFF
TRBJ1-6	TRBV28	-	-	TGTGCCAGCAGGTCCAGGGTCACGGGGGGGTCACCCCTCCACTTT	CASRSRVTGGSPLHF
TRBJ1-5	TRBV28	few	TRBD1	TGTGCCAGCAGTTTTGCCCTAGGACAGGGGGCCAATCAGCCCCAGCATTTT	CASSFALGQGANQPQHF
TRBJ1-5	TRBV2	-	-	TGTGCCAGCAGAAGTACCAGGAATAGCAATCAGCCCCAGCATTTT	CASRSTRNSNQPQHF
TRBJ2-5	TRBV28	-	-	TGTGCCAGCACCAACCCCTGGGGCAGGGATGGGACCCAGTACTTC	CASTNPWGRDGTQYF
TRBJ2-7	TRBV5-1	few	TRBD2	TGCGCCAGCAGCTTGGGTGCTAGCGGGGTATCCTACGAGCAGTACTTC	CASSLGASGVSYEQYF
TRBJ2-3	TRBV10-3	-	-	TGTGCCATCAGTGAGTCGCGGGGCCGCACAGATACGCAGTATTTT	CAISESRGRTDTQYF
TRBJ2-2	TRBV7-9	-	TRBD2	TGTGCCAGCAGCTTGATCGGGAGGGCCTTGGGCGGGGAGCTGTTTTTT	CASSLIGRALGGELFF
TRBJ2-7	TRBV7-8	-	TRBD2	TGTGCCAGCGCCCCGAGGAGAGCGGGGCCCTACGAGCAGTACTTC	CASAPRRAGPYEQYF
TRBJ1-6	TRBV19	few	TRBD1	TGTGCCAGTAGTATATCCGGGGACAGGGAGAGGTCACCCCTCCACTTT	CASSISGDRERSPLHF
TRBJ2-3	TRBV19	-	-	TGTGCCAGTAGTATTGAGGGACATTACACAGATACGCAGTATTTT	CASSIEGHYTDTQYF
TRBJ1-6	TRBV13	-	TRBD1	TGTGCCAGCAGGACAGAGGGGACAGGTTTATCCCTCCACTTT	CASRTEGTGLSLHF
TRBJ1-1	TRBV30	few	-	TGTGCCTGGAGTGTAGCCATCGAAGCTTTCTTT	CAWSVAIEAFF
TRBJ1-5	TRBV27	-	-	TGTGCCAGCAGTACTACAGCGGATAGCAATCAGCCCCAGCATTTT	CASSTTADSNQPQHF
TRBJ2-2	TRBV10-3	few	-	TGTGCCATCAGGAACCGAGGACAGATCACCGGGGAGCTGTTTTTT	CAIRNRGQITGELFF
TRBJ1-1	TRBV6-1	-	-	TGTGCCAGCAGCCGACCGGGGGGAACTGAAGCTTTCTTT	CASSRPGGTEAFF
TRBJ2-7	TRBV2	-	TRBD1	TGTGCCAGCAAAGGGGACAGGGTGACGGGGGAGCAGTACTTC	CASKGDRVTGEQYF
TRBJ2-1	TRBV7-8	-	-	TGTGCCAGCAGCCAATCAGGGGTGGATGAGCAGTTCTTC	CASSQSGVDEQFF
TRBJ2-5	TRBV15	few	-	TGTGCCACCAGCAGAGGCAGGGGACGAGGGCAAGAGACCCAGTACTTC	CATSRGRGRGQETQYF
TRBJ2-5	TRBV5-4	-	-	TGTGCCAGCAGCTCACACAGGGCTTCCCAAGAGACCCAGTACTTC	CASSSHRASQETQYF
TRBJ1-1	TRBV6-6	-	TRBD1	TGTGCCAGCAGGTTGGGACAGGGGGCCGAGAACACTGAAGCTTTCTTT	CASRLGQGAENTEAFF
TRBJ1-5	TRBV7-9	-	TRBD1	TGTGCCAGCAGCTCGGGACAGGGAAATCAGCCCCAGCATTTT	CASSSGQGNQPQHF